These T cell receptor beta chains were read from a single sample in a study of T cells in localized non-small cell lung cancer. Generated by immunoSEQ multiplex PCR, the TCRdb table keeps only in-frame clones and is missing some. The sample consists of about a thousand clones, 20% to 25% of them appearing once. This material consisted of normal lung tissue next to the tumor, taken before any cancer treatment. These receptors were taken from a man aged 35 to 70 with stage III squamous cell lung carcinoma. Both conserved end residues are part of each CDR3. A D gene is named only where the DNA matches it firmly. Clone size, where shown, is once, few, many, or a class for clones that have expanded.

TRBJ2-1	13	TRBV13	.	.	TGTGCCAGCAGCTTAGCTGTCTCCAATGAGCAGTTCTTC	CASSLAVSNEQFF
TRBJ1-5	12	TRBV30	.	few	TGTGCCTGGAGTGTGGGGGGTCAGCCCCAGCATTTT	CAWSVGGQPQHF
TRBJ2-1	16	TRBV9	.	.	TGTGCCAGCAGCGCAAACCGGGACTGGCCCTACAATGAGCAGTTCTTC	CASSANRDWPYNEQFF
TRBJ2-2	14	TRBV9	.	.	TGTGCCAGCAGCGTAACAGGGAGGACCGGGGAGCTGTTTTTT	CASSVTGRTGELFF
TRBJ1-2	12	TRBV19	.	.	TGTGCCAGTAGTATTCTAAGGGATGGCTACACCTTC	CASSILRDGYTF
TRBJ2-1	17	TRBV11-3	.	.	TGTGCCAGCAGCCCCGGCCTGAGGGGGGGTTGGTACAATGAGCAGTTCTTC	CASSPGLRGGWYNEQFF
TRBJ2-7	16	TRBV18	.	.	TGTGCCAGCTCACCAACGGGACTTGGGATGGATAGCGAGCAGTACTTC	CASSPTGLGMDSEQYF
TRBJ2-1	17	TRBV29-1	TRBD2	.	TGCAGCGTTGAAGGACTAGCGGGTTCCAGCTCCTACAATGAGCAGTTCTTC	CSVEGLAGSSSYNEQFF
TRBJ2-3	17	TRBV11-3	.	.	TGTGCCAGCAGCGACCCTATGCAGGGGTTGGACACAGATACGCAGTATTTT	CASSDPMQGLDTDTQYF
TRBJ2-2	14	TRBV11-3	TRBD1	.	TGTGCCAGCAGCCTCCGACAGGGGGTCGGGGAGCTGTTTTTT	CASSLRQGVGELFF
TRBJ2-3	15	TRBV19	.	.	TGTGCCAGTAGTCAGGACAGTGATAGCACAGATACGCAGTATTTT	CASSQDSDSTDTQYF
TRBJ2-7	12	TRBV19	.	few	TGTGCCACCTCGGGGGGCCACTACGAGCAGTACTTC	CATSGGHYEQYF
TRBJ2-6	14	TRBV11-3	.	.	TGTGCCAGCAGCCTCCGGATAGGGGCCAACGTCCTGACTTTC	CASSLRIGANVLTF
TRBJ2-7	14	TRBV29-1	.	.	TGCAGCGTTGCAGCCGGGACCGGGGATGGGGAGCAGTACTTC	CSVAAGTGDGEQYF
TRBJ2-1	19	TRBV12-2	.	medium-sized	TGTGCAAGTGGAGAGGACGGGACTAGCGGGAGTGGATCCTACAATGAGCAGTTCTTC	CASGEDGTSGSGSYNEQFF
TRBJ2-7	16	TRBV10-3	.	.	TGTGCCATCAGTACGGCGAGGGGGAGGCGGGCCTACGAGCAGTACTTC	CAISTARGRRAYEQYF
TRBJ1-1	15	TRBV11-3	.	.	TGTGCCAGCAGCCGGGAGCGCTTGGTGGACACTGAAGCTTTCTTT	CASSRERLVDTEAFF
TRBJ2-3	18	TRBV11-3	TRBD1	.	TGTGCCAGCAGCTTCTATGCCTCGACAGGGGGCAGGACAGATACGCAGTATTTT	CASSFYASTGGRTDTQYF
TRBJ2-1	15	TRBV30	TRBD2	.	TGTGCCTGGAGTTGGGCGGGAGGGTCCTACAATGAGCAGTTCTTC	CAWSWAGGSYNEQFF
TRBJ1-2	16	TRBV6-8	TRBD1	few	TGTGCCACTCAGGGGGAGGCAGGGCCAGGATACTATGGCTACACCTTC	CATQGEAGPGYYGYTF
TRBJ1-6	16	TRBV11-3	.	medium-sized	TGTGCCAGCAGCTTGGTCAGGGTTAGCTATAATTCACCCCTCCACTTT	CASSLVRVSYNSPLHF
TRBJ2-7	15	TRBV5-1	.	.	TGCGCCAGCAGCCTTTCTTCGGGTCGTAACTACGAGCAGTACTTC	CASSLSSGRNYEQYF
TRBJ2-2	14	TRBV6-8	TRBD2	few	TGTGCCAGCGGGAAGCGGGGGAACACCGGGGAGCTGTTTTTT	CASGKRGNTGELFF